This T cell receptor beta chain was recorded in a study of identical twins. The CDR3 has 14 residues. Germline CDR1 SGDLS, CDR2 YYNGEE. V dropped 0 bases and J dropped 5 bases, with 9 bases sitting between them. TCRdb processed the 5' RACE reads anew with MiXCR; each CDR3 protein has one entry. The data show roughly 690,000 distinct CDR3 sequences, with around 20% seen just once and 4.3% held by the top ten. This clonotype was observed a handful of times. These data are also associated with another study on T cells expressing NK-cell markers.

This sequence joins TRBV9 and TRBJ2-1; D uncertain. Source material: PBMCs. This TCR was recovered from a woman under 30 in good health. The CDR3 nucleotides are TGTGCCAGCAGCGTAGTAGGCCTTCACAATGAGCAGTTCTTC. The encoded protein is CASSVVGLHNEQFF.